The clone carrying this T cell receptor (beta chain) was observed a handful of times. Its antigen is currently unknown. The PCR contained 60 Vbeta and 13 Jbeta primers. Sequencing was performed with immunoSEQ multiplex PCR; in TCRdb, only in-frame clones are kept and a portion is missing. The table records some 150,000 clones, more than 65% of them present only once. This sample is drawn from a study of cytomegalovirus exposure and HLA in healthy donors. Findings and limits, study-wide: Roughly uniform depth of sequencing across donors was assumed in presence/absence analyses. Researchers catalogued about 150 TCR beta chains as cytomegalovirus-associated. Immune exposure data for these donors was limited to CMV serostatus. Prior analysis indicated that the majority of TCR beta V segments exhibited productivity approximately 87% or approximately 30% of the time.

V gave up 5 bases and J gave up 3 bases; unmatched junction bases: 4. From germline, CDR1 is SEHNR and CDR2 FQNEAQ (reference sequence). This CDR3 is 15 amino acids long. This TCR was recovered from a woman aged 30 to 39 in good health and CMV-seronegative. The sample taken for sequencing was PBMCs. This chain connects TRBV7-9 to TRBJ2-1; 10 bases align to TRBD1. The CDR3 nucleotides read TGTGCCAGCAGCCACCGGGACAGGGGCTACAATGAGCAGTTCTTC. Protein product: CASSHRDRGYNEQFF.